These 22 T cell receptor beta chains came from one sample sequenced in a study of shared clonotypes between healthy human individuals. TCRdb keeps only in-frame clones here, not all; method: immunoSEQ multiplex PCR. The data show around 2,000,000 clones, with 85% to 95% seen just once and 0.13% held by the top ten. Sequencing was carried out using naive CD4+ T cells sorted from blood. The sample's subset: CD45RA+ positively selected. The origin of the receptors is a young man in good health.

This chain joins TRBV25-1 and TRBJ1-4, with D possibly TRBD1 on 6 matching bases. From germline, CDR1 is MGHDK and CDR2 SYGVNS. V was shortened by 6 bases and J by 8 bases, with 13 bases between the two germline ends. CDR3 size: 13 residues. The CDR3 sequence is CASSLTGGEKLFF. The CDR3 DNA reads as TGTGCCAGCAGCCTGACAGGAGGCGAAAAACTGTTTTTT. The variable domain in full, with the rest retrieved from reference TRBV25-1 and TRBJ1-4, is EADIYQTPRYLVIGTGKKITLECSQTMGHDKMYWYQQDPGMELHLIHYSYGVNSTEKGDLSSESTVSRIRTEHFPLTLESARPSHTSQYLCASSLTGGEKLFFGSGTQLSVL.

A single count supports this clone. The V and J genes are TRBV19 and TRBJ1-1; D is unclear. The V end was cut by 3 bases, the J end by 4 bases, with 12 bases between. This CDR3 has 14 residues. Germline loops: CDR1 LNHDA, CDR2 SQIVND (reference sequence). The CDR3 nucleotides are TGTGCCAGTAGTATCAAGGTGGCGGCCACTGAAGCTTTCTTT. Its translation: CASSIKVAATEAFF.

Here the CDR3 DNA reads TGTGCCATCAGCCCCGGGACTAGCTCCTACGAGCAGTACTTC. It translates to CAISPGTSSYEQYF. The V gene is TRBV10-3, the J gene TRBJ2-7, with 8 bases that match TRBD2. The CDR3 runs to 14 residues. Looked up from germline, CDR1 is ENHRY and CDR2 is SYGVKD. V trimming: 6 bases; J trimming: 0 bases; junction bases outside the gene matches: 4.

The rearrangement links TRBV30 to TRBJ1-4; 9 bases are shared with TRBD1. Germline V gene data show CDR1 as GTSNPN and CDR2 as SVGIG (reference sequence). V was clipped by 1 base and J by 8 bases; unmatched bases: 5. The CDR3 consists of 14 residues. CDR3 DNA: TGTGCCTGGAGTGCACAGGGGGCTTGGGAAAAACTGTTTTTT. Translating gives CAWSAQGAWEKLFF.

The chain joins TRBV21-1 to TRBJ2-3; the table's D call TRBD2 went unverified against the DNA. TRBV21-1 is a pseudogene segment. CDR3 length: 17 residues. CDR3 sequence reads: CASSKLIWGTDTDTQYF. The CDR3 DNA follows: TGTGCCAGCAGCAAATTGATATGGGGGACTGACACAGATACGCAGTATTTT.

This clone was picked up one time. The chain recombines TRBV6-1 with TRBJ1-2, with 7 bases identical to TRBD1. V was pared by 2 bases and J by 5 bases, with 5 bases of the junction left unmatched. This CDR3 is 14 amino acids long. Germline values: CDR1 MNHNS, CDR2 SASEGT. The CDR3 nucleotides read TGTGCCAGCAGTGAATTTGACAGGGTTTATGGCTACACCTTC. Its protein is CASSEFDRVYGYTF.

This chain joins TRBV28 and TRBJ2-7; no reliable D call. Trimming removed 3 bases at V and 3 bases at J, with 18 bases between. This CDR3 has 16 amino acids. From germline, CDR1 is MDHEN and CDR2 SYDVKM. The CDR3 DNA reads TGTGCCAGCAGTTTTGGTCCCCGAGCAGATTACTACGAGCAGTACTTC. Its protein product is CASSFGPRADYYEQYF.

The chain links TRBV4-1 to TRBJ2-1; possible D gene TRBD1, 6 bases. CDR1 is MGHRA and CDR2 is YSYEKL in the germline V gene. CDR3 length: 15 residues. Trimming stripped 2 bases from V and 8 bases from J, with 16 bases between. The CDR3 region has the DNA TGCGCCAGCAGCCAAAAAAGGACAGTAAGCGATGAGCAGTTCTTC. Protein product: CASSQKRTVSDEQFF.

Here the CDR3 DNA reads TGTGCCAGCAGCTTAGGTAGCGGGATGCAAGAGACCCAGTACTTC. Amino acids: CASSLGSGMQETQYF. The chain employs TRBV7-9 and TRBJ2-5; TRBD2 matches 8 bases. This CDR3 spans 15 amino acids. The V gene end was trimmed by 1 base and the J gene end by 2 bases; junction bases not matched to a gene: 3. Germline assignment: CDR1 SEHNR and CDR2 FQNEAQ (reference sequence).

V and J are TRBV6-5 and TRBJ1-2, with D unclear. Germline values: CDR1 MNHEY, CDR2 SVGAGI. Trimming stripped 0 bases from V and 0 bases from J, with 11 bases between. The CDR3 extends over 16 amino acids. The CDR3 is CASSYSRRTANYGYTF. As DNA, the CDR3 is TGTGCCAGCAGTTACTCGAGAAGGACCGCTAACTATGGCTACACCTTC.

The chain links TRBV4-1 to TRBJ1-5; the D gene is possibly TRBD1 (5 bases). CDR1 and CDR2 from the germline V gene are MGHRA and YSYEKL. Deletions cut 1 base from V and 5 bases from J, with 9 bases between. This CDR3 region has 14 residues. The CDR3 sequence: CASSQGPGYQPQHF. CDR3 nucleotide sequence: TGCGCCAGCAGCCAAGGGCCAGGGTATCAGCCCCAGCATTTT.

The chain carries TRBV29-1 and TRBJ2-1, with D tentatively TRBD1 (5 bases). The CDR3 covers 14 residues. Germline CDR1 is SQVTM and CDR2 is ANQGSEA. V lost 4 bases and J lost 0, with 10 bases in between. CDR3 sequence: CSVVKGLSYNEQFF. CDR3 DNA sequence: TGCAGCGTTGTAAAGGGGCTCTCCTACAATGAGCAGTTCTTC.

The J gene is TRBJ1-1, the V gene TRBV6-5; D may be TRBD1 (6 bases). Between the trimmed V and J ends, which lost 7 bases and 1 base, there was a span of 16 bases. The V gene's germline CDR1 is MNHEY and CDR2 SVGAGI. The CDR3 spans 15 residues. The CDR3 is CASTSVGAGNTEAFF. CDR3 nucleotide sequence: TGTGCCAGCACCTCCGTGGGGGCGGGGAACACTGAAGCTTTCTTT.

The chain has TRBV30 and TRBJ2-2; 7 bases fit TRBD2. V was clipped by 5 bases and J by 3 bases; unmatched bases: 6. CDR3 length: 14 amino acids. CDR1 GTSNPN and CDR2 SVGIG come from the germline V gene (reference sequence). The CDR3 region has the DNA TGTGCCTGGGGACTCGGACTAGACACCGGGGAGCTGTTTTTT. Translation: CAWGLGLDTGELFF.

Remarks on this clone: At one of its ends the junction is not consistent with the germline gene, which may arise from a read error. The chain is built from TRBV5-1 and TRBJ2-6; 9 bases are a match to TRBD1. There are 15 residues in the CDR3. CDR1 and CDR2 from the germline V gene are SGHRS and YFSETQ. The CDR3 loop reads CVSSLGDRVGNVLTF. CDR3 nucleotide sequence: TGCGTCAGCAGCTTGGGGGACAGGGTTGGCAACGTCCTGACTTTC.

The sample holds one count of this clone. The CDR3 DNA is TGTGCCTGGAGTCATCAGGACAGGATAGGCCAGCCCCAGCATTTT. It translates to CAWSHQDRIGQPQHF. The J gene is TRBJ1-5, the V gene TRBV30; 7 bases fit TRBD1. This CDR3 has 15 residues. With 2 bases clipped from V and 7 bases from J, the junction kept 11 bases outside the gene matches. Germline CDR1 and CDR2: GTSNPN and SVGIG (reference sequence).

The table lists this clone with a count of one. J is TRBJ2-7 and V is TRBV7-9; D uncertain. Germline V lookup: CDR1 SEHNR, CDR2 FQNEAQ (reference sequence). The CDR3 loop spans 14 amino acids. Trimming shortened V by 5 bases and J by 6 bases, and 17 bases separated the two germline ends. The CDR3 nucleotides are TGTGCCAGCAGCCCTCACTCGACTCCCGTCGAGCAGTACTTC. Translated: CASSPHSTPVEQYF.

This clone was found once. The genes are TRBV29-1 and TRBJ2-7; 12 nucleotides align to TRBD2. The CDR3 runs to 15 residues. V lost 6 bases, J lost 7 bases, and 13 bases stayed unmatched. Looked up from germline, CDR1 is SQVTM and CDR2 is ANQGSEA. The DNA for the CDR3 is TGCAGCGTCAACACCGGACTAGCGGGAACGCGGGAGCAGTACTTC. Protein sequence: CSVNTGLAGTREQYF.

In its sample, this clone was seen a few times. J is TRBJ1-3 and V is TRBV19; no reliable D call. V was trimmed by 4 bases and J by 2 bases, leaving 12 bases between them. This CDR3 is 15 amino acids long. From germline, CDR1 is LNHDA and CDR2 SQIVND (reference sequence). CDR3 sequence reads: CASSTDLPPGNTIYF. DNA of the CDR3: TGTGCCAGTAGTACCGACCTACCACCTGGAAACACCATATATTTT.

This sequence joins TRBV5-1 and TRBJ2-3; no reliable D call. CDR3 length equals 14 residues. V dropped 5 bases and J dropped 0 bases, with 10 bases sitting between them. Germline lookup yields CDR1 SGHRS and CDR2 YFSETQ. CDR3 residues: CASRGTGSTDTQYF. Written as DNA, the CDR3 is TGCGCCAGCAGGGGAACGGGCAGCACAGATACGCAGTATTTT. The full variable domain, with the rest looked up from reference TRBV5-1 and TRBJ2-3, is KAGVTQTPRYLIKTRGQQVTLSCSPISGHRSVSWYQQTPGQGLQFLFEYFSETQRNKGNFPGRFSGRQFSNSRSEMNVSTLELGDSALYLCASRGTGSTDTQYFGPGTRLTVL.

The chain couples TRBV19 to TRBJ2-7; 8 bases map to TRBD1. The length of the CDR3 is 14 residues. Germline loops: CDR1 LNHDA, CDR2 SQIVND (reference sequence). V lost 8 bases and J lost 2; bases outside the gene matches: 8. CDR3 DNA: TGTGCCAGTGTGGGGACAGGATTCCCCTACGAGCAGTACTTC. Its translation: CASVGTGFPYEQYF.

This chain links TRBV14 with TRBJ2-2; TRBD2 agrees at 13 bases. Trimming at V came to 1 base and at J to 6 bases, leaving 5 bases not matched to a gene. The CDR3 is 17 residues long. CDR1 and CDR2 (germline): SGHDN, FVKESK. CDR3 region: CASSQVEGLAGAGELFF. For the CDR3, the DNA is TGTGCCAGCAGCCAAGTCGAAGGACTAGCGGGAGCCGGGGAGCTGTTTTTT.